These T cell receptor beta chains were read from a single sample in a study of cytomegalovirus exposure and HLA in healthy donors. TCRdb's copy holds only in-frame clones and misses some; the assay was immunoSEQ multiplex PCR. The sample contains fewer than 150,000 clones, roughly four fifths of which appear only once. The specimen was PBMCs. Every receptor here comes from a man aged 25-45 years in good health and CMV-seronegative. The CDR3 runs from the conserved cysteine through the conserved F or W. A D gene is named only where the DNA matches it firmly. Size is stated for part of the rows, as once, few or many counts, or as a class when the clone is expanded.

d_gene,j_gene,v_gene,abundance,CDR3nt,CDR3aa
-,TRBJ2-3,TRBV6-5,-,TGTGCCAGCAGTCGTAGCGGACCCACAGATACGCAGTATTTT,CASSRSGPTDTQYF
TRBD2,TRBJ2-1,TRBV9,-,TGTGCCAGCAGCGTAGATCCAGTCCGGGACTATGTAGCGGGGGAGCAGTTCTTC,CASSVDPVRDYVAGEQFF
-,TRBJ1-1,TRBV30,-,TGTGCCTGGATTGCAACAGGGTGGAGAACTTTCTTT,CAWIATGWRTFF
-,TRBJ2-7,TRBV6-6,-,TGTGCCAGCAGTTACAGTTTGCAGGCCCACCTCAACGAGCAGTACTTC,CASSYSLQAHLNEQYF
-,TRBJ2-2,TRBV30,once,TGTGCCTGGAGTACCCGGGTTGGGGAGCTGTTTTTT,CAWSTRVGELFF
-,TRBJ1-2,TRBV30,-,TGTGCCTGGAGTGTAGAGGTTGGCTACACCTTC,CAWSVEVGYTF
-,TRBJ1-1,TRBV4-3,-,TGCGTCAGCAGTTTCGGCGGCGGCACTGAAGCTTTCTTT,CVSSFGGGTEAFF
-,TRBJ1-2,TRBV28,-,TGTGCCAGCAAAGGGGCAGGGGCGCAGGTTGGCTACACCTTC,CASKGAGAQVGYTF
-,TRBJ1-1,TRBV10-2,few,TGCGCCAGCAGTGCCCAGGGGAACACTGAAGCTTTCTTT,CASSAQGNTEAFF
-,TRBJ1-2,TRBV5-6,once,TGTGCCAGCAGCTCCGGGGGCTATGGCTACACCTTC,CASSSGGYGYTF
TRBD2,TRBJ2-3,TRBV5-1,-,TGCGCCAGCAGCTTGGGTTGGCTAGCGGGAGGTGAAGATACGCAGTATTTT,CASSLGWLAGGEDTQYF